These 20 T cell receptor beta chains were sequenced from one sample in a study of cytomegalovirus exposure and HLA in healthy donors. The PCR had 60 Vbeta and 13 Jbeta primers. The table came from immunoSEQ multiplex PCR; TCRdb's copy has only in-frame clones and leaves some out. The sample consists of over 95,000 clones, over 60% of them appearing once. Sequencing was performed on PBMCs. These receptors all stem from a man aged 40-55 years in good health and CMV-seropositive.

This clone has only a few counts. The chain's CDR3 is CASSYGAAGQPQHF. In nucleotides, the CDR3 is TGTGCCAGTAGTTATGGGGCAGCGGGTCAGCCCCAGCATTTT. The chain uses TRBV19 and TRBJ1-5; tentatively, D is TRBD1 (5 bases). From germline, CDR1 is LNHDA and CDR2 SQIVND (reference sequence). The CDR3 totals 14 residues. V was clipped by 5 bases and J by 6 bases, with 14 bases between them.

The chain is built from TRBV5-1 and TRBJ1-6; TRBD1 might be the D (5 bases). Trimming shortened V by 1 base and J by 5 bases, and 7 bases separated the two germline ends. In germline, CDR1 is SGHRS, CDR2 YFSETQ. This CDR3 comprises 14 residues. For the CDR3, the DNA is TGCGCCAGCAGCTTGCAGGGTGATAATTCACCCCTCCACTTT. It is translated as CASSLQGDNSPLHF.

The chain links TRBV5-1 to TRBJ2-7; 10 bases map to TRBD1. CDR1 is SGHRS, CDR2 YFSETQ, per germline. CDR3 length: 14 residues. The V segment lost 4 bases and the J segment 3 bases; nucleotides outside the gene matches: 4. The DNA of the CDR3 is TGCGCCAGCAGCCCCGGGACAGGGGACTACGAGCAGTACTTC. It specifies CASSPGTGDYEQYF.

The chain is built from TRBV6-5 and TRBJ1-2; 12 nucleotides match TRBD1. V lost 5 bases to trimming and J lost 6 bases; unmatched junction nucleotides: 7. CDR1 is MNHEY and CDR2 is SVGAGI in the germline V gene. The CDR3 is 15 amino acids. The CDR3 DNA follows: TGTGCCAGCAGTCAAACCGGGACAGGGGGCAATGGCTACACCTTC. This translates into CASSQTGTGGNGYTF.

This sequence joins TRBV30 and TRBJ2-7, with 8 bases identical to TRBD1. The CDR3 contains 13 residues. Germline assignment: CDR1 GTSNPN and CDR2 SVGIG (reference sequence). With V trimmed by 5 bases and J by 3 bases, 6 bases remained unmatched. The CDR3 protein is CAWSLQGGYEQYF. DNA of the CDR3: TGTGCCTGGTCTTTACAGGGGGGCTACGAGCAGTACTTC.

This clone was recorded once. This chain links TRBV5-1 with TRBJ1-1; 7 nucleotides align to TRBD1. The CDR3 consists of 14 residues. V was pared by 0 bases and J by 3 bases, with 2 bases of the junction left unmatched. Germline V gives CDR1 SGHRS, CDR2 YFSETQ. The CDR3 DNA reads TGCGCCAGCAGCTTGGACAGGGGAGACACTGAAGCTTTCTTT. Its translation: CASSLDRGDTEAFF.

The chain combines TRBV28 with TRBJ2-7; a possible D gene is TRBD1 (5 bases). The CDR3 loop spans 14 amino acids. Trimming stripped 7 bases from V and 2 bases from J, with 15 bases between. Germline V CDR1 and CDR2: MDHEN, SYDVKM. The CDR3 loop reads CASTQGADPYEQYF. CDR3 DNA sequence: TGTGCCAGCACCCAGGGCGCAGATCCCTACGAGCAGTACTTC.

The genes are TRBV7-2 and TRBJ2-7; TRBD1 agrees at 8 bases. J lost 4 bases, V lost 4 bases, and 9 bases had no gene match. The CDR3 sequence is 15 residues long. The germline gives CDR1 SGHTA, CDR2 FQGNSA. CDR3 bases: TGTGCCAGCAGCTACACCGGGACAGGAGGGTACGAGCAGTACTTC. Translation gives CASSYTGTGGYEQYF.

Written as DNA, the CDR3 is TGCAGTGCTAGAGTAATGGAGGGGCAGTACTTC. Residues: CSARVMEGQYF. The chain recombines TRBV20-1 with TRBJ2-7, with D maybe TRBD2 (6 bases). Trimming took 1 base from V and 9 from J, leaving 10 bases between them. The CDR3 spans 11 residues. The germline V gene has CDR1 DFQATT and CDR2 SNEGSKA (reference sequence).

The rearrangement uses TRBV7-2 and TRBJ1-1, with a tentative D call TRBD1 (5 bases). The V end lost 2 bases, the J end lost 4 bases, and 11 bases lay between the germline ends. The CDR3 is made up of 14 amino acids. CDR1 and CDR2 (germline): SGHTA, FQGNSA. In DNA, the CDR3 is TGTGCCAGCAGCTTAAGGGGCGGGGGCACTGAAGCTTTCTTT. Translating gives CASSLRGGGTEAFF.

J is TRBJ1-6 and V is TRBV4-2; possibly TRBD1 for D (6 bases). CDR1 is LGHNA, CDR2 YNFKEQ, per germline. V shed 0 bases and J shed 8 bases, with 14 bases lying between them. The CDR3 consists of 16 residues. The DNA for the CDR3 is TGTGCCAGCAGCCAAGATATGGGGGCGTCTTATTCACCCCTCCACTTT. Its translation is CASSQDMGASYSPLHF.

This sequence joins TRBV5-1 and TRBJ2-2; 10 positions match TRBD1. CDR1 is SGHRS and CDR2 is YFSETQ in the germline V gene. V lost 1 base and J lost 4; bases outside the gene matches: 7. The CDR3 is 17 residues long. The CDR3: CASSLPPGQGSTGELFF. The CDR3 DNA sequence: TGCGCCAGCAGCTTGCCCCCGGGACAGGGGAGCACCGGGGAGCTGTTTTTT.

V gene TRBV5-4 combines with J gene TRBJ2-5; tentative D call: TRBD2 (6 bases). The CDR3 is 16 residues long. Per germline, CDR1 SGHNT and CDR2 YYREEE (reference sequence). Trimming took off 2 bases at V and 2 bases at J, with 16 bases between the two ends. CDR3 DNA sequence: TGTGCCAGCAGCTTCCCAACGGGGGACCCACAAGAGACCCAGTACTTC. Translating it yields CASSFPTGDPQETQYF.

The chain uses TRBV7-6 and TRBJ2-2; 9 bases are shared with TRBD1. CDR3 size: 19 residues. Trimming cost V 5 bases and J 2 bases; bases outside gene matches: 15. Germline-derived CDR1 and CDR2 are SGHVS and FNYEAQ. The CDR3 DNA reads TGTGCCAGCAGCCCGAACCCTACAGGGGGCGCCTTCAACACCGGGGAGCTGTTTTTT. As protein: CASSPNPTGGAFNTGELFF.

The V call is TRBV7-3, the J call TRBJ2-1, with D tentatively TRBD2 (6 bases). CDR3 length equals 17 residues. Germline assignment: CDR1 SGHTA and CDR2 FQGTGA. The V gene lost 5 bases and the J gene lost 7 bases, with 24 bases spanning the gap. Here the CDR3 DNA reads TGTGCCAGCAGCCCCCTCCCCCTGACTAGGAGGGTGAATGAGCAGTTCTTC. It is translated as CASSPLPLTRRVNEQFF.

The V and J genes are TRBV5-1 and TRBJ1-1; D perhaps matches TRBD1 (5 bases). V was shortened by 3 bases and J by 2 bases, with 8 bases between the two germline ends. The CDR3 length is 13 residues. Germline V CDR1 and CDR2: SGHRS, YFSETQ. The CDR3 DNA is TGCGCCAGCAGCTGGACACCTAACACTGAAGCTTTCTTT. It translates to CASSWTPNTEAFF.

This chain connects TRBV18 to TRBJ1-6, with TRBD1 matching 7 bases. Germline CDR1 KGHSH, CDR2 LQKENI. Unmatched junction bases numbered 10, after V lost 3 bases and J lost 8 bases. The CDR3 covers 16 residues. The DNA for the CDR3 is TGTGCCAGCTCACCTCAACCGACAGGGAAGCATTCACCCCTCCACTTT. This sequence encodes CASSPQPTGKHSPLHF.

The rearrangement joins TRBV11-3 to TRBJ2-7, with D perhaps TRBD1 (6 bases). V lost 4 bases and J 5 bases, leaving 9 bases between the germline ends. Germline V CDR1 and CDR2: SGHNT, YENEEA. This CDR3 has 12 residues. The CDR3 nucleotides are TGTGCCAGCAGCTCCACAGGGCACGAGCAGTACTTC. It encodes CASSSTGHEQYF.

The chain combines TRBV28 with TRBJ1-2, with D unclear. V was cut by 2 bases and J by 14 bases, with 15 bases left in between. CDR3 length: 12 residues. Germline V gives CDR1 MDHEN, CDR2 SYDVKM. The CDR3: CASSLGVINPTF. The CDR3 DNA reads TGTGCCAGCAGTTTAGGAGTCATAAACCCAACCTTC.

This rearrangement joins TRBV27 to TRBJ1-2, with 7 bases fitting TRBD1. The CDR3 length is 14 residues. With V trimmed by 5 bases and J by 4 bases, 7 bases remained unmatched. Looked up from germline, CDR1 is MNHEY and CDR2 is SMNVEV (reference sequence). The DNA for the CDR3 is TGTGCCAGCAGTGCCCGGGACAGCCTCTATGGCTACACCTTC. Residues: CASSARDSLYGYTF.